The 29 T cell receptor beta chains in this list originate from one sample, sequenced in a study of cytotoxic CD8 clonotypes in ibrutinib-treated CLL. The repertoire was sequenced with immunoSEQ multiplex PCR; TCRdb's copy has only in-frame clones and lacks some. This sample carries some 300,000 clones, almost 80% of them seen once, and the ten largest clones take over 5%. Sequenced material: PBMCs, taken before ibrutinib treatment. Receptors originate from a human donor with chronic lymphocytic leukemia.

This clone showed up just a few times. The gene calls are TRBV27 and TRBJ1-5; D call uncertain. With 3 bases removed from V and 3 bases from J, the gap between germline ends came to 9 bases. The CDR3 has 14 amino acids. Germline loops: CDR1 MNHEY, CDR2 SMNVEV (reference sequence). The CDR3 DNA is TGTGCCAGCAGTTTTAGCAGGTCCAATCAGCCCCAGCATTTT. Translation: CASSFSRSNQPQHF.

This chain joins TRBV27 and TRBJ2-5, with D unclear. The CDR3 extends over 14 amino acids. Germline assignment: CDR1 MNHEY and CDR2 SMNVEV (reference sequence). V was trimmed by 0 bases and J by 2 bases, leaving 7 bases between them. CDR3 in DNA: TGTGCCAGCAGTTTATCGAGAGCACAAGAGACCCAGTACTTC. Protein sequence: CASSLSRAQETQYF.

The chain joins TRBV2 to TRBJ2-3, with a tentative D call TRBD2 (7 bases). Between the trimmed V and J ends, which lost 1 base and 1 base, there was a span of 9 bases. Per germline, CDR1 SNHLY and CDR2 FYNNEI. This CDR3 has 15 amino acids. CDR3 coding DNA: TGTGCCAGCAGTGAAGAGGGGGGGGGCACAGATACGCAGTATTTT. It specifies CASSEEGGGTDTQYF.

V is TRBV7-9 and J is TRBJ1-2; D remains ambiguous. The CDR3 consists of 15 residues. The V gene's germline CDR1 is SEHNR and CDR2 FQNEAQ (reference sequence). With 4 bases removed from V and 6 bases from J, the gap between germline ends came to 18 bases. The CDR3 loop is CASSSPLLTVHGYTF. The DNA of the CDR3 is TGTGCCAGCAGCTCACCACTTCTTACCGTCCATGGCTACACCTTC.

The chain joins TRBV12-5 to TRBJ2-2; 12 bases map to TRBD2. CDR3 length: 16 amino acids. Germline loops: CDR1 LGHNT, CDR2 FRNRAP. Trimming took 6 bases from V and 7 from J; bases not matched to a gene: 9. The CDR3 spells CASGLRLAGVHGELFF. DNA of the CDR3: TGTGCTAGTGGCTTAAGACTAGCGGGAGTGCACGGGGAGCTGTTTTTT.

This sequence joins TRBV6-4 and TRBJ2-2; 10 bases map to TRBD2. Losses at the gene ends were 0 bases for V and 4 bases for J; bases not matched to a gene: 8. The length of the CDR3 is 18 residues. From germline, CDR1 is MRHNA and CDR2 SNTAGT. The CDR3 region is CASSDSILAGEGTGELFF. The CDR3 DNA is TGTGCCAGCAGTGACTCGATCCTAGCGGGAGAAGGCACCGGGGAGCTGTTTTTT.

This chain links TRBV30 with TRBJ2-7; D not certain. CDR3 size: 14 residues. V was clipped by 0 bases and J by 0 bases, with 9 bases between them. The germline V gene has CDR1 GTSNPN and CDR2 SVGIG (reference sequence). The CDR3 sequence: CAWSVRSDSYEQYF. The CDR3 DNA is TGTGCCTGGAGTGTACGGTCAGACTCCTACGAGCAGTACTTC.

A single count supports this clone. J is TRBJ2-7 and V is TRBV7-8, with 8 bases fitting TRBD2. CDR1 SGHVS and CDR2 FQNEAQ come from the germline V gene. V was clipped by 1 base and J by 3 bases; unmatched bases: 2. The CDR3 has 14 amino acids. Written as DNA, the CDR3 is TGTGCCAGCAGCTTAGGAGCGGGAGTCTACGAGCAGTACTTC. Its translation is CASSLGAGVYEQYF.

This rearrangement joins TRBV18 to TRBJ1-4; possibly TRBD1 for D (5 bases). This CDR3 comprises 16 residues. Germline loops: CDR1 KGHSH, CDR2 LQKENI. With 4 bases removed from V and 8 bases from J, the gap between germline ends came to 20 bases. This CDR3 is CASSQPGLLPGEKLFF. The CDR3, as DNA: TGTGCCAGCTCACAACCGGGACTCCTCCCGGGGGAAAAACTGTTTTTT. Full variable domain (remainder filled in from reference TRBV18 and TRBJ1-4): NAGVMQNPRHLVRRRGQEARLRCSPMKGHSHVYWYRQLPEEGLKFMVYLQKENIIDESGMPKERFSAEFPKEGPSILRIQQVVRGDSAAYFCASSQPGLLPGEKLFFGSGTQLSVL.

This sequence joins TRBV19 and TRBJ2-7; D is perhaps TRBD2 (5 bases). Germline V CDR1 and CDR2: LNHDA, SQIVND (reference sequence). V was clipped by 5 bases and J by 1 base, with 24 bases between them. The CDR3 covers 18 residues. CDR3: CASSVGTRVRRRSYEQYF. CDR3 in DNA: TGTGCCAGTAGTGTCGGCACGAGGGTCAGAAGAAGATCCTACGAGCAGTACTTC.

The chain links TRBV5-6 to TRBJ1-4, with 8 bases fitting TRBD1. CDR3 length: 16 residues. V trimming: 0 bases; J trimming: 5 bases; junction bases outside the gene matches: 6. Germline V gene lookup returns CDR1 SGHDT and CDR2 YYEEEE. The CDR3 DNA is TGTGCCAGCAGCTTGGGGGGCTGGACAGGGAATGAAAAACTGTTTTTT. Its translation is CASSLGGWTGNEKLFF.

The chain is built from TRBV27 and TRBJ1-2; D remains unclear. The germline V gene has CDR1 MNHEY and CDR2 SMNVEV (reference sequence). V gave up 2 bases and J gave up 10 bases, with 14 bases separating them. CDR3 length equals 13 residues. DNA of the CDR3: TGTGCCAGCAGTTTAAGGCAGGCTGGCGACTACACCTTC. Its protein product is CASSLRQAGDYTF.

This chain uses TRBV9 with TRBJ2-2; 7 nucleotides align to TRBD1. V gave up 6 bases and J gave up 4 bases; unmatched junction bases: 6. In germline, CDR1 is SGDLS, CDR2 YYNGEE. CDR3 length: 14 residues. The CDR3 DNA follows: TGTGCCAGCAAAACAGGGGTTGGCACCGGGGAGCTGTTTTTT. It is translated as CASKTGVGTGELFF. Together with reference TRBV9 and TRBJ2-2, the CDR3 gives the full variable domain: DSGVTQTPKHLITATGQRVTLRCSPRSGDLSVYWYQQSLDQGLQFLIQYYNGEERAKGNILERFSAQQFPDLHSELNLSSLELGDSALYFCASKTGVGTGELFFGEGSRLTVL.

CDR3 DNA: TGTGCCAGCAGTTACTCGGGTTCAGGGCTGTCCTACGAGCAGTACTTC. Amino acids: CASSYSGSGLSYEQYF. The chain employs TRBV6-5 and TRBJ2-7; maybe TRBD1 (5 bases). The CDR3 is 16 amino acids. Germline-derived CDR1 and CDR2 are MNHEY and SVGAGI. Trimming cost V 0 bases and J 1 base, with 13 bases left between them.

This rearrangement joins TRBV5-4 to TRBJ2-7, with a tentative D call TRBD2 (6 bases). CDR3 length: 14 residues. Per the germline V gene, CDR1 is SGHNT and CDR2 is YYREEE (reference sequence). Trimming left V 4 bases short and J 0 bases short, with 11 bases between. The DNA for the CDR3 is TGTGCCAGCAGCCGTGGAGGGAGCTCCTACGAGCAGTACTTC. It specifies CASSRGGSSYEQYF.

The rearrangement links TRBV27 to TRBJ1-1, with TRBD1 as a possible D gene (5 bases). CDR1 and CDR2 (germline): MNHEY, SMNVEV (reference sequence). V gave up 1 base and J gave up 3 bases, with 18 bases separating them. The CDR3 spans 17 residues. The CDR3 sequence: CASSLYVTEGLDTEAFF. The CDR3 DNA reads as TGTGCCAGCAGTTTATACGTCACAGAGGGGTTGGACACTGAAGCTTTCTTT.

The chain couples TRBV5-6 to TRBJ2-3; D is ambiguous. Germline values: CDR1 SGHDT, CDR2 YYEEEE. The germline V and J ends were trimmed by 4 bases and 2 bases, with 11 bases remaining between them. The CDR3 length is 14 residues. CDR3 amino acids: CASSGETFTDTQYF. CDR3 in DNA: TGTGCCAGCAGCGGAGAGACGTTCACAGATACGCAGTATTTT. Full variable domain (missing parts from reference TRBV5-6 and TRBJ2-3): DAGVTQSPTHLIKTRGQQVTLRCSPKSGHDTVSWYQQALGQGPQFIFQYYEEEERQRGNFPDRFSGHQFPNYSSELNVNALLLGDSALYLCASSGETFTDTQYFGPGTRLTVL.

This chain's CDR3 is CASSLGRRTHYGYTF. CDR3 nucleotide sequence: TGTGCCAGCAGCTTAGGTCGGAGGACCCACTATGGCTACACCTTC. The chain combines TRBV7-2 with TRBJ1-2, with D unresolved. The CDR3 loop spans 15 amino acids. The germline CDR1 and CDR2 sequences are SGHTA and FQGNSA. V was shortened by 1 base and J by 3 bases, with 12 bases between the two germline ends.

This clone showed up just once. The rearrangement joins TRBV5-5 to TRBJ2-5, with D possibly being TRBD1 (6 bases). The V gene lost 0 bases and the J gene lost 4 bases, with 7 bases spanning the gap. CDR1 and CDR2 from the germline V gene are SGHKS and YYEKEE (reference sequence). The CDR3 runs to 13 residues. CDR3 sequence: CASSLEQGETQYF. The CDR3 nucleotides are TGTGCCAGCAGCTTGGAACAGGGAGAGACCCAGTACTTC.

CDR3 loop: CATSRDLGSNTGELFF. The CDR3 nucleotides are TGTGCCACCAGCAGAGATTTGGGATCGAACACCGGGGAGCTGTTTTTT. The chain recombines TRBV15 with TRBJ2-2; unclear D gene. The length of the CDR3 is 16 residues. V lost 0 bases and J lost 0, with 8 bases in between. In germline, CDR1 is LNHNV, CDR2 YYDKDF (reference sequence).

In this sample, this clone turned up a few times. V is TRBV4-3 and J is TRBJ2-7; 7 bases map to TRBD1. Germline V CDR1 and CDR2: LGHNA, YSLEER. J was trimmed by 2 bases and V by 3 bases; bases with no gene match: 13. CDR3 length equals 17 residues. The DNA of the CDR3 is TGCGCCAGCAGCCAGACGGAGTTTCCGGGACAGACCTACGAGCAGTACTTC. This translates into CASSQTEFPGQTYEQYF.

The genes are TRBV6-1 and TRBJ2-7; 13 bases agree with TRBD2. The trim removed 6 bases at V and 3 bases at J, leaving 2 bases unmatched. The CDR3 is 14 amino acids. CDR1 is MNHNS, CDR2 SASEGT, per germline. CDR3 sequence: CASSRLAGGYEQYF. The CDR3 bases are TGTGCCAGCAGCAGACTAGCGGGAGGCTACGAGCAGTACTTC.

The rearrangement links TRBV27 to TRBJ2-2; D unclear. The CDR3 has 15 residues. Germline V gives CDR1 MNHEY, CDR2 SMNVEV (reference sequence). Trimming shortened V by 3 bases and J by 0 bases, and 8 bases separated the two germline ends. CDR3 in amino acids: CASSFGGTNTGELFF. The CDR3 DNA sequence: TGTGCCAGCAGTTTTGGCGGAACGAACACCGGGGAGCTGTTTTTT.

The chain combines TRBV4-3 with TRBJ2-2, with D hard to call. The V end lost 0 bases, the J end lost 5 bases, and 10 bases lay between the germline ends. The CDR3 totals 15 residues. CDR1 and CDR2 from the germline V gene are LGHNA and YSLEER. DNA for the CDR3: TGCGCCAGCAGCCAAGAAGATAGTTGGACCGGGGAGCTGTTTTTT. Protein product: CASSQEDSWTGELFF.

The CDR3 protein is CASSIAVLAGGSYEQYF. CDR3 nucleotide sequence: TGTGCCAGTAGTATTGCGGTGTTAGCGGGAGGATCCTACGAGCAGTACTTC. V and J are TRBV19 and TRBJ2-7; TRBD2 matches at 10 bases. J gave up 1 base and V 3 bases, and 9 bases lay outside the gene matches. The V gene's germline CDR1 is LNHDA and CDR2 SQIVND (reference sequence). The CDR3 loop spans 17 amino acids.

The chain couples TRBV2 to TRBJ2-5; no definite D call. Trimming removed 1 base at V and 7 bases at J, with 13 bases between. There are 14 residues in the CDR3. CDR1 and CDR2 (germline): SNHLY, FYNNEI. The CDR3 DNA reads as TGTGCCAGCAGTGAAGTAAACCAACTGGGGACCCAGTACTTC. Its protein is CASSEVNQLGTQYF.

The chain employs TRBV5-6 and TRBJ2-5, with 7 bases matching TRBD2. The germline CDR1 and CDR2 sequences are SGHDT and YYEEEE. V was clipped by 4 bases and J by 5 bases; unmatched bases: 8. The CDR3 sequence is 14 residues long. The CDR3, as DNA: TGTGCCAGCAGCGTGGGGGGAGGGCAGGAGACCCAGTACTTC. This sequence encodes CASSVGGGQETQYF.

Of note for this clone: In the same sample, other DNA sequences code for this CDR3. The genes are TRBV20-1 and TRBJ2-7; D is unclear. Germline V gene sequence: CDR1 DFQATT, CDR2 SNEGSKA (reference sequence). This CDR3 has 11 amino acids. The V end lost 5 bases, the J end lost 2 bases, and 7 bases lay between the germline ends. CDR3 nucleotides: TGCAGTGCTTCCGAGACCTACGAGCAGTACTTC. Amino acid sequence: CSASETYEQYF.

This chain uses TRBV30 with TRBJ1-2; D gene unclear. The germline CDR1 and CDR2 sequences are GTSNPN and SVGIG (reference sequence). This CDR3 comprises 14 residues. Trimming cost V 4 bases and J 2 bases, with 14 bases left between them. The CDR3: CAWTQLIQNYGYTF. The DNA for the CDR3 is TGTGCCTGGACTCAGCTGATTCAGAACTATGGCTACACCTTC.